Included here is one T cell receptor (beta chain) sequence, with context. Profiled with immunoSEQ multiplex PCR; TCRdb holds only in-frame clones, not every one. The data show tens of thousands of clones, with less than 75% seen just once and roughly 0.47% held by the top ten. Healthy controls were blood donor buffy coats. The sample comes from a study of STAT5B mutations in CD4+ large granular lymphocyte leukemia. Overall study context: Among healthy controls, a particular HLA allele went with more CDR3 'QG' motifs.

The sequencing input was CD4+ T cells from blood buffy coats. The sequence derives from a human donor in good health.

The CDR3 DNA sequence: TGCAGTGCTAATACGGGGACCCAGTACTTC. As protein: CSANTGTQYF. The V and J genes are TRBV20-1 and TRBJ2-5; D is unresolved. The germline CDR1 and CDR2 sequences are DFQATT and SNEGSKA (reference sequence). The CDR3 consists of 10 residues. Trimming stripped 4 bases from V and 7 bases from J, with 7 bases between.